One sample yielded the 8 T cell receptor beta chains listed below, sequenced in a study of OX40 agonist ivuxolimab in advanced cancers. The method was immunoSEQ multiplex PCR; TCRdb's version includes in-frame clones alone and lacks a portion of them. The data contain around 30,000 clones, approximately 91% of them singletons. The sequences come from CD4+ or CD8+ T cells sorted from blood, collected in a trial of the OX40 agonist ivuxolimab. The receptors derive from an adult with an advanced solid tumor such as melanoma, head and neck, liver or kidney cancer.

Only a few counts were recorded for this clone. The chain employs TRBV2 and TRBJ1-1; TRBD1 might be the D (5 bases). This CDR3 has 13 amino acids. Germline V gene data show CDR1 as SNHLY and CDR2 as FYNNEI. V lost 8 bases and J 5 bases, leaving 15 bases between the germline ends. CDR3 sequence reads: CASGPSGRTEAFF. CDR3 nucleotides: TGTGCCAGCGGACCGTCGGGGCGGACTGAAGCTTTCTTT.

This chain links TRBV18 with TRBJ2-1; D gene ambiguous. The CDR3 extends over 13 amino acids. Trimming shortened V by 3 bases and J by 5 bases, and 8 bases separated the two germline ends. CDR1 KGHSH and CDR2 LQKENI come from the germline V gene. DNA for the CDR3: TGTGCCAGCTCACCCGGTCTGGACAATGAGCAGTTCTTC. Translation: CASSPGLDNEQFF.

With regard to this clone: Other DNA variants within this sample encode the same CDR3. The chain couples TRBV5-1 to TRBJ2-7; D ambiguous. CDR1 is SGHRS and CDR2 is YFSETQ in the germline V gene. The CDR3 covers 15 residues. V lost 2 bases to trimming and J lost 2 bases, with 14 bases between them. CDR3 coding DNA: TGCGCCAGCAGCTTAGACCCGCAAGGCACCTACGAGCAGTACTTC. Protein product: CASSLDPQGTYEQYF.

V gene TRBV7-9 combines with J gene TRBJ1-3; D is unclear. Germline V CDR1 and CDR2: SEHNR, FQNEAQ (reference sequence). The CDR3 covers 16 residues. Trimming pared 4 bases from V and 1 base from J, leaving 14 bases between. CDR3 DNA sequence: TGTGCCAGCAGCTCCCGAGGATGGGGATCTGGAAACACCATATATTTT. Its protein is CASSSRGWGSGNTIYF.

This clone appeared a single time. A junction end diverges from the germline sequence, so it may reflect a read error. This CDR3 is also generated by other DNA sequences in the sample. This chain links TRBV6-1 with TRBJ2-5, with TRBD2 identical over 9 bases. The germline gives CDR1 MNHNS, CDR2 SASEGT. The CDR3 is 16 amino acids. CDR3 protein: CASSVGAGGYQETQYF. CDR3 bases: TGCGCCAGCAGTGTGGGAGCGGGAGGTTATCAAGAGACCCAGTACTTC.

The J gene is TRBJ1-2, the V gene TRBV28; 10 bases map to TRBD1. CDR3 length equals 15 residues. Germline CDR1 MDHEN, CDR2 SYDVKM. The V gene end was trimmed by 6 bases and the J gene end by 4 bases; junction bases not matched to a gene: 8. The CDR3 sequence is CASSPSGTGVYGYTF. The DNA for the CDR3 is TGTGCCAGCAGCCCTTCCGGGACAGGGGTCTATGGCTACACCTTC.

The chain recombines TRBV6-6 with TRBJ1-1; D is possibly TRBD1 (6 bases). The CDR3 contains 14 residues. CDR1 MNHNY and CDR2 SVGAGI come from the germline V gene (reference sequence). Trimming cost V 2 bases and J 3 bases, with 10 bases left between them. The CDR3 region has the DNA TGTGCCAGCAGTTACCGACAGGAGGACACTGAAGCTTTCTTT. Translating it yields CASSYRQEDTEAFF.

J is TRBJ1-6 and V is TRBV7-2; TRBD1 agrees at 10 bases. J lost 7 bases, V lost 0 bases, and 3 bases had no gene match. CDR1 SGHTA and CDR2 FQGNSA come from the germline V gene. The CDR3 consists of 16 residues. The CDR3 loop is CASSLAGQGQNSPLHF. CDR3 sequence (DNA): TGTGCCAGCAGCTTAGCGGGACAGGGGCAAAATTCACCCCTCCACTTT.